The 10 T cell receptor beta chains presented below share a single source sample, sequenced in a study of T cells in Graves' hyperthyroidism and ophthalmopathy. RNA transcripts served as the template for amplifying TCR beta CDR3 regions. The HTBI primer set was used in a first-round RT-PCR of the TCR CDR3. One entry per CDR3 protein, called by TCRdb with MiXCR from the multiplex PCR reads. This table holds approximately 500,000 distinct CDR3 sequences, under 60% found once. Sequencing was carried out using peripheral blood or thyroid tissue (not recorded which). The receptors originated from a young woman with Graves' hyperthyroidism.

The chain couples TRBV12-3 or TRBV12-4 to TRBJ2-2, with 10 bases that match TRBD2. This CDR3 is built from 16 residues. The trim removed 6 bases at V and 7 bases at J, leaving 11 bases unmatched. The CDR3 is CASRARLAGAGGELFF. The CDR3 DNA is TGTGCCAGCAGGGCACGTCTAGCGGGAGCGGGCGGGGAGCTGTTTTTT.

This chain connects TRBV29-1 to TRBJ2-5; 8 bases fit TRBD2. The trim removed 8 bases at V and 2 bases at J, leaving 10 bases unmatched. The CDR3 has 14 amino acids. CDR1 and CDR2 (germline): SQVTM, ANQGSEA. Written as DNA, the CDR3 is TGCAGCTTGGACCTGGGCGGGAGGCAAGAGACCCAGTACTTC. Its protein product is CSLDLGGRQETQYF.

CDR3 protein: CASSRGTSGRSYGYTF. In nucleotides, the CDR3 is TGTGCCAGCAGCCGTGGGACATCAGGACGTAGCTATGGCTACACCTTC. The chain uses TRBV7-2 and TRBJ1-2, with D perhaps TRBD1 (6 bases). There are 16 residues in the CDR3. The germline CDR1 and CDR2 sequences are SGHTA and FQGNSA. V was pared by 5 bases and J by 4 bases, with 20 bases between. Supplemented by reference TRBV7-2 and TRBJ1-2, the full variable domain reads GAGVSQSPSNKVTEKGKDVELRCDPISGHTALYWYRQSLGQGLEFLIYFQGNSAPDKSGLPSDRFSAERTGGSVSTLTIQRTQQEDSAVYLCASSRGTSGRSYGYTFGSGTRLTVV.

V and J are TRBV12-3 or TRBV12-4 and TRBJ1-2; 11 positions agree with TRBD1. The CDR3 is made up of 17 amino acids. V was clipped by 6 bases and J by 7 bases; unmatched bases: 16. The CDR3 nucleotides are TGTGCCAGCAGCCAACTAGCTTTGGACAGGGGGCTGGTTGGCTACACCTTC. Translation: CASSQLALDRGLVGYTF.

A word on this clonotype: A read error may be the cause here, since a much bigger clone is one base away. The CDR3 region has the DNA TGTGCCAGCAGCTTAATCCCCCCTCCGAGACTAGATAGCTACGAGCAGTACTTC. Its protein product is CASSLIPPPRLDSYEQYF. The chain links TRBV7-9 to TRBJ2-7, with D perhaps TRBD2 (6 bases). The CDR3 extends over 18 amino acids. The germline CDR1 and CDR2 sequences are SEHNR and FQNEAQ (reference sequence). Trimming stripped 2 bases from V and 3 bases from J, with 23 bases between.

The chain joins TRBV6-2 or TRBV6-3 to TRBJ2-3; no clear D gene. From germline, CDR1 is MNHEY and CDR2 SVGEGT. This CDR3 is built from 15 residues. V gave up 0 bases and J gave up 1 base, with 8 bases separating them. The CDR3 spells CASSYSFSRTDTQYF. CDR3 DNA: TGTGCCAGCAGTTACTCCTTTTCCCGCACAGATACGCAGTATTTT.

The rearrangement uses TRBV29-1 and TRBJ1-5, with 7 bases fitting TRBD1. The CDR3 covers 13 residues. CDR1 is SQVTM and CDR2 is ANQGSEA in the germline V gene. With V trimmed by 7 bases and J by 7 bases, 10 bases remained unmatched. In DNA, the CDR3 is TGCAGCGACTTACCGACAGGGCCCCAGCCCCAGCATTTT. Protein: CSDLPTGPQPQHF.

The chain combines TRBV19 with TRBJ2-6; no clear D. The ends were cut back, 3 bases at V and 5 bases at J, with 8 bases in the middle. The CDR3 has 14 amino acids. CDR1 is LNHDA, CDR2 SQIVND, per germline (reference sequence). The CDR3 sequence: CASSMSHRANVLTF. In nucleotides, the CDR3 is TGTGCCAGTAGTATGTCACACAGGGCCAACGTCCTGACTTTC.

The chain links TRBV6-1 to TRBJ1-6, with 8 positions matching TRBD1. Trimming at V came to 6 bases and at J to 6 bases, leaving 10 bases not matched to a gene. In germline, CDR1 is MNHNS, CDR2 SASEGT. The CDR3 sequence is 16 residues long. DNA for the CDR3: TGTGCCAGCAGCCTTTCAGACAGGGGTATTAATTCACCCCTCCACTTT. Its translation: CASSLSDRGINSPLHF.

This clonotype was seen repeatedly, ten times or more. V usage is TRBV4-3 and J usage is TRBJ1-4; D gene ambiguous. V was cut by 1 base and J by 3 bases, with 6 bases left in between. Germline V CDR1 and CDR2: LGHNA, YSLEER. The CDR3 sequence is 14 residues long. This CDR3 reads CASSQGAANEKLFF. CDR3 DNA: TGCGCCAGCAGCCAAGGAGCCGCTAATGAAAAACTGTTTTTT.